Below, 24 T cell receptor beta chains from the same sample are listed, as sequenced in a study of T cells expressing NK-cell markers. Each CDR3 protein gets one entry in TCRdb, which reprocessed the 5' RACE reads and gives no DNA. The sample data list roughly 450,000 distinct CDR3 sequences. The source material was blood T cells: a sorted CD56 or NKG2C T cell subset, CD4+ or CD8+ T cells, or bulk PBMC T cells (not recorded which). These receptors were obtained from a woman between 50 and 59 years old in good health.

The CDR3 loop reads CASSLTGFEDYGYTF. V usage is TRBV5-1 and J usage is TRBJ1-2; TCRdb selects TRBD1, and the lack of DNA leaves this call unchecked. This CDR3 contains 15 residues. Germline assignment: CDR1 SGHRS and CDR2 YFSETQ.

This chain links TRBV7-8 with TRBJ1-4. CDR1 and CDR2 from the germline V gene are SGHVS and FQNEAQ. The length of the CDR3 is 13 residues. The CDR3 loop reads CASSVAYNEKLFF.

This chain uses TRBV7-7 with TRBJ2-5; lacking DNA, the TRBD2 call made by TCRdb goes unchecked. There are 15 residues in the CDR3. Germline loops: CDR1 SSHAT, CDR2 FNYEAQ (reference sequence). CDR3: CASSFDSGVGETQYF.

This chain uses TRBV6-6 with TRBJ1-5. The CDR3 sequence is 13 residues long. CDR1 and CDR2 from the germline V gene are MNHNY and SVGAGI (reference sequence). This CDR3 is CASSYTPTQPQHF.

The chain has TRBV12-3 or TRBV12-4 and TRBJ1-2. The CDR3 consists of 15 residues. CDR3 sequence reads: CASSFWESRRQGYTF.

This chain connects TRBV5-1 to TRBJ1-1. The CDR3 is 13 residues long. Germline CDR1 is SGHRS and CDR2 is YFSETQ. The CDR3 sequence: CASSLPSNTEAFF.

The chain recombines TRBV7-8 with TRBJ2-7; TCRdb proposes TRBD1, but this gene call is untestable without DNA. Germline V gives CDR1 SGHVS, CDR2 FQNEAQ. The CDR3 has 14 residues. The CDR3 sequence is CASSLGRQAYEQYF.

The chain's CDR3 is CASSHFSGRMYNEQFF. This chain connects TRBV14 to TRBJ2-1; checking the TCRdb D call of TRBD2 is not possible without DNA. This CDR3 is built from 16 residues. CDR1 is SGHDN and CDR2 is FVKESK in the germline V gene.

CDR3 region: CASSAKPGTVWFF. This chain connects TRBV5-1 to TRBJ2-1. The CDR3 extends over 13 amino acids. From germline, CDR1 is SGHRS and CDR2 YFSETQ.

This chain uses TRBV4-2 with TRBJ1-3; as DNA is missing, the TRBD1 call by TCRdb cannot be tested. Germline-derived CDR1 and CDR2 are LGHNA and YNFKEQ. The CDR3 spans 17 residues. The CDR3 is CASSQDRGTRIGNTIYF.

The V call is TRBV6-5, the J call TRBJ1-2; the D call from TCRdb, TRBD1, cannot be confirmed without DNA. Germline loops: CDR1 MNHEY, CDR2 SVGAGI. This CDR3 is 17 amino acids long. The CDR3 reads CASSSTTADRGLRGYTF.

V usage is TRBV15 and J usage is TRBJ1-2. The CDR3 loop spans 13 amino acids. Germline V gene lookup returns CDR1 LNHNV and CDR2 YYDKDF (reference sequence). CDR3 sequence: CATSRVGDYGYTF.

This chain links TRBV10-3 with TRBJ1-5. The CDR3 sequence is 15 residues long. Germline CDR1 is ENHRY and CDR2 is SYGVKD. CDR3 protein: CAISEWSGANQPQHF.

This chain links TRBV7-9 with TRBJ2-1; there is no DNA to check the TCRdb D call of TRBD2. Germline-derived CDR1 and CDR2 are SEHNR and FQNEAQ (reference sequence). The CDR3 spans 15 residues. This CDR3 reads CASSLALAGGGEQFF.

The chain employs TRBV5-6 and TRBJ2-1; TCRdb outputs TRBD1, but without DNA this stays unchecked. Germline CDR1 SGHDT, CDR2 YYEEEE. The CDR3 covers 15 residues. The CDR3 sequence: CASSLPTRMEGEQFF.

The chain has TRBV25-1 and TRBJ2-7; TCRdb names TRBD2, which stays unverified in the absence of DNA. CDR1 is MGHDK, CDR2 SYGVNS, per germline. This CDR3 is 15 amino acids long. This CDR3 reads CASSASSGSSYEQYF.

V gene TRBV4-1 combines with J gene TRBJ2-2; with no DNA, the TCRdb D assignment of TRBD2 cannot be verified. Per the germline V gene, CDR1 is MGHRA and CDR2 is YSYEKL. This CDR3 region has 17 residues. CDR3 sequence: CASSLAGLAANTGELFF.

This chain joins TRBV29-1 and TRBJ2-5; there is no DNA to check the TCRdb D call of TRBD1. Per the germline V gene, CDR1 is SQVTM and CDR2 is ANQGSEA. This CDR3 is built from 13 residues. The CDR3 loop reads CSVDLVLGETQYF.

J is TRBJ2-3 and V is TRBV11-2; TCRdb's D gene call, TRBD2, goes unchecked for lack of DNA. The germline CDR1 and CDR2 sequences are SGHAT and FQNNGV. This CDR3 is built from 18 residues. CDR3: CASSQVGGSGWRTDTQYF.

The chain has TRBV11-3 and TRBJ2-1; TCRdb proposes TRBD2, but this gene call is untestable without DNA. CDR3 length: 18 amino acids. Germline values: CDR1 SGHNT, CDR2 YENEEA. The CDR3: CASSLDLSSGIPYNEQFF.

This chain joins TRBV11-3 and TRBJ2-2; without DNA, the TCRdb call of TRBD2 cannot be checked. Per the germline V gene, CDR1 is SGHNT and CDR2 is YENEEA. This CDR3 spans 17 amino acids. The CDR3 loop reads CASNLGWRERDTGELFF.

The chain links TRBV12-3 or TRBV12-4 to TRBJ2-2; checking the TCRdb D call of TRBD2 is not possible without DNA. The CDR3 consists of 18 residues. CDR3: CASSLLLAFGSNTGELFF.

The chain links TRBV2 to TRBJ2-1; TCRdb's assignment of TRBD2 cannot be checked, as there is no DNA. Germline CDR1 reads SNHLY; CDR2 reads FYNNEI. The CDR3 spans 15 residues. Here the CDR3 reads CASSVHRLAGGEQFF.

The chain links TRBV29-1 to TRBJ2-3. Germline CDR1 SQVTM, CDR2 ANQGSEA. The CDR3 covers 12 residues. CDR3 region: CSVEQGTDTQYF.